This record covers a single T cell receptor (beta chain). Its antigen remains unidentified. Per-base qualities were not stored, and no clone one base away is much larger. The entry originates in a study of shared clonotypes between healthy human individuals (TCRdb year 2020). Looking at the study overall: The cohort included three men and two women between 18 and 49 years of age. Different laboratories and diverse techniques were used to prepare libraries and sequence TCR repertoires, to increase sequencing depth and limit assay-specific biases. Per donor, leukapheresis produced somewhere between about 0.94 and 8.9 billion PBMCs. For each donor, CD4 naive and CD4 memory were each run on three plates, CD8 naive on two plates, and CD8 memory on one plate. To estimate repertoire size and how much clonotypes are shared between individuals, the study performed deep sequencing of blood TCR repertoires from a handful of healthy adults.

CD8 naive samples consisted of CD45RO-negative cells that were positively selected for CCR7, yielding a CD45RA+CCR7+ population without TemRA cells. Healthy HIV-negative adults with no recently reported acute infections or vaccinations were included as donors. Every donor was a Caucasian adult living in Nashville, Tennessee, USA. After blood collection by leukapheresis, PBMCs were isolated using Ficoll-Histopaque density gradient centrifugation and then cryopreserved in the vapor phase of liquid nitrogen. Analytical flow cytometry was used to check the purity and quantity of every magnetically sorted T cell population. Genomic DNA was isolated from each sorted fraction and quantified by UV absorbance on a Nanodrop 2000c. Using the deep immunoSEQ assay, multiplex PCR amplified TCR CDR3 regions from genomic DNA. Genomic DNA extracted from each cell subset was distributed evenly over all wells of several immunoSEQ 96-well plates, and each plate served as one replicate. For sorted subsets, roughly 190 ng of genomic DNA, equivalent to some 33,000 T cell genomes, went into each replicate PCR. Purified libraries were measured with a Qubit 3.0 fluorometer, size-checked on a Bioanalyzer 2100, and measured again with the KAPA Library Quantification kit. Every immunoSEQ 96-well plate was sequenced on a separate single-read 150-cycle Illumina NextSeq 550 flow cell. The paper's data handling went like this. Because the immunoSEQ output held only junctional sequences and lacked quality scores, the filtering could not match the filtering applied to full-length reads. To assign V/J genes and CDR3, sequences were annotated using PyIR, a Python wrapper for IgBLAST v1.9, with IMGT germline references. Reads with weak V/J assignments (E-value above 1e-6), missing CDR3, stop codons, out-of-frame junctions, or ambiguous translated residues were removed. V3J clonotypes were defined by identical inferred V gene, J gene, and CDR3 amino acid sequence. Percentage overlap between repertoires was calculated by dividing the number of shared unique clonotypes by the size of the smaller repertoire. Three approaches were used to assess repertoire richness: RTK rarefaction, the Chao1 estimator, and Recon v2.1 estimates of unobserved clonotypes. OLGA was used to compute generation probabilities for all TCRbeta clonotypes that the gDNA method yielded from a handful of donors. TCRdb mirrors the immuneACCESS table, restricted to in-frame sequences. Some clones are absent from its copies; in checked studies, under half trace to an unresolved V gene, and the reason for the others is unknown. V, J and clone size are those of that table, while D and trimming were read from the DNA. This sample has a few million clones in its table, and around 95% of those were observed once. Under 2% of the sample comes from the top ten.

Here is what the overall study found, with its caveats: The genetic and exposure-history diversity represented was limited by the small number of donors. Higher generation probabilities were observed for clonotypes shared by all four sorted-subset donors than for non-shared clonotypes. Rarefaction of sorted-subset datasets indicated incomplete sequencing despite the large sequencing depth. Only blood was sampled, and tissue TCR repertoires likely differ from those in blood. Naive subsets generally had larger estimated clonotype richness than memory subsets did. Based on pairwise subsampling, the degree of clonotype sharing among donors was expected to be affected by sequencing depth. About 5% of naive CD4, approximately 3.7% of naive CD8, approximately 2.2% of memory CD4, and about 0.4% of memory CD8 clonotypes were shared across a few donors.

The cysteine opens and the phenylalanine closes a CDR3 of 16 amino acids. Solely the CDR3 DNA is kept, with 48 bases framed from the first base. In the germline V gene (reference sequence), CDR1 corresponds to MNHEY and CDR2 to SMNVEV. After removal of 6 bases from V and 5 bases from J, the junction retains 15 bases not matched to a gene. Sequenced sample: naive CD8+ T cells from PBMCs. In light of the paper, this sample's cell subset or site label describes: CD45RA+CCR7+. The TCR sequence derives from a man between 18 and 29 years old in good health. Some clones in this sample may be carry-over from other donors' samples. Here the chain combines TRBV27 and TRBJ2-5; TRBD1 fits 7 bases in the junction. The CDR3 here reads CASSLFGPGTAETQYF. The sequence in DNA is TGTGCCAGCAGCCTTTTTGGCCCCGGGACAGCGGAGACCCAGTACTTC.